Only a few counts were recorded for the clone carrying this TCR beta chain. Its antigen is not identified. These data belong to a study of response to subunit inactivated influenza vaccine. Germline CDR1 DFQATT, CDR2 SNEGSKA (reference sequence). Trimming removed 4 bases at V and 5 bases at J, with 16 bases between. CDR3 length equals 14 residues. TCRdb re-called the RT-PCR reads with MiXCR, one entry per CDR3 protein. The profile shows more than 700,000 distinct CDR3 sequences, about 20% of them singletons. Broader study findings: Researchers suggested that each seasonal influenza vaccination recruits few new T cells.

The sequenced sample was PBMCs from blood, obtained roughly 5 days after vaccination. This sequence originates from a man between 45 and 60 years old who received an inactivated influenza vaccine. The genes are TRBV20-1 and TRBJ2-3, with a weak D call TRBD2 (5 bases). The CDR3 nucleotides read TGCAGTGCTACGGTGGCGGCACTAGGAGATACGCAGTATTTT. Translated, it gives CSATVAALGDTQYF.